This T cell receptor beta chain was recovered during a study of immune evolution from preneoplasia to lung adenocarcinoma. Produced via immunoSEQ multiplex PCR; TCRdb's table is partial and in-frame only. The sample holds roughly 4,000 clones, 70% to 90% seen once. With 0 bases removed from V and 1 base from J, the gap between germline ends came to 8 bases. The CDR3 contains 15 residues. CDR1 MNHEY and CDR2 SMNVEV come from the germline V gene (reference sequence). Sample: FFPE minimally invasive lung adenocarcinoma tissue. This receptor was taken from a donor older than 65 with lung adenocarcinoma. The chain employs TRBV27 and TRBJ2-3; D unresolved. CDR3 protein: CASSLSTLGTDTQYF. The CDR3 DNA reads as TGTGCCAGCAGTTTATCGACTCTCGGCACAGATACGCAGTATTTT.